The 21 T cell receptor beta chains below were found in one sample sequenced in a study of T cell responses to AZD1222 COVID-19 vaccine. Assay used: immunoSEQ multiplex PCR; TCRdb lists only in-frame clones, some missing. The table records 150,000 or so clones, about 91% of them present only once. The source was peripheral blood, collected 28 days after the second AZD1222 dose. The receptors derive from an adult who received the AZD1222 COVID-19 vaccine.

V is TRBV11-3 and J is TRBJ2-2; tentatively, D is TRBD2 (6 bases). The germline CDR1 and CDR2 sequences are SGHNT and YENEEA. V was pared by 1 base and J by 5 bases, with 11 bases between. The CDR3 has 15 residues. This chain's CDR3 is CASSLAGTQTGELFF. CDR3 bases: TGTGCCAGCAGCTTAGCTGGGACTCAAACCGGGGAGCTGTTTTTT.

CDR3 region: CASSQFGSRDPNVGTEAFF. The CDR3 nucleotides read TGCGCCAGCAGTCAATTCGGCTCCCGGGACCCGAACGTAGGGACTGAAGCTTTCTTT. The chain joins TRBV23-1 to TRBJ1-1; D is possibly TRBD1 (5 bases). TRBV23-1 is filed as an ORF, its function uncertain. This CDR3 region has 19 residues. V was pared by 1 base and J by 5 bases, with 26 bases between.

This chain joins TRBV29-1 and TRBJ2-7; TRBD2 matches at 7 bases. Trimming took 4 bases from V and 5 from J; bases not matched to a gene: 2. Germline lookup yields CDR1 SQVTM and CDR2 ANQGSEA. This CDR3 region has 11 residues. This CDR3 reads CSVGTRDEQYF. The CDR3 nucleotides are TGCAGCGTTGGGACTAGAGACGAGCAGTACTTC.

The chain uses TRBV19 and TRBJ2-1; TRBD2 agrees at 12 bases. The germline gives CDR1 LNHDA, CDR2 SQIVND (reference sequence). The CDR3 extends over 14 amino acids. J lost 8 bases, V lost 6 bases, and 5 bases had no gene match. The CDR3 loop reads CASRGLAGSDEQFF. As DNA, the CDR3 is TGTGCCAGTAGGGGACTAGCGGGTTCAGATGAGCAGTTCTTC.

The V and J genes are TRBV19 and TRBJ1-6; TRBD1 agrees at 11 bases. The junction had 6 bases not matched to a gene; V was cut back by 7 bases and J by 10 bases. Per the germline V gene, CDR1 is LNHDA and CDR2 is SQIVND (reference sequence). The CDR3 contains 14 residues. CDR3 loop: CASIGTGGRSPLHF. CDR3 DNA: TGTGCCAGTATCGGGACAGGGGGAAGATCACCCCTCCACTTT.

V gene TRBV5-1 combines with J gene TRBJ1-1; D not certain. CDR1 is SGHRS and CDR2 is YFSETQ in the germline V gene. V was clipped by 4 bases and J by 1 base, with 11 bases between them. The length of the CDR3 is 14 residues. As DNA, the CDR3 is TGCGCCAGCAGCCTCTACGGGGAGAACACTGAAGCTTTCTTT. This sequence encodes CASSLYGENTEAFF.

The chain employs TRBV2 and TRBJ2-1, with D perhaps TRBD2 (5 bases). V was shortened by 7 bases and J by 6 bases, with 16 bases between the two germline ends. Per the germline V gene, CDR1 is SNHLY and CDR2 is FYNNEI. The CDR3 is 14 amino acids. CDR3 loop: CASIQLVGSNEQFF. CDR3 sequence (DNA): TGTGCCAGCATTCAACTAGTGGGCTCCAATGAGCAGTTCTTC.

The chain employs TRBV6-4 and TRBJ2-1; D call uncertain. The ends were cut back, 0 bases at V and 0 bases at J, with 9 bases in the middle. The CDR3 consists of 16 residues. The V gene's germline CDR1 is MRHNA and CDR2 SNTAGT. The CDR3 is CASSDSRLPSYNEQFF. The CDR3 bases are TGTGCCAGCAGTGACTCGCGGCTCCCCTCCTACAATGAGCAGTTCTTC.

The chain joins TRBV11-2 to TRBJ1-4; D gene uncertain. V lost 0 bases, J lost 1 base, and 6 bases lay in between. Germline assignment: CDR1 SGHAT and CDR2 FQNNGV. The CDR3 runs 15 residues. The CDR3 DNA reads as TGTGCCAGCAGCTTAGAGGGAGGAACTAATGAAAAACTGTTTTTT. Its translation: CASSLEGGTNEKLFF.

The J gene is TRBJ1-5, the V gene TRBV6-5, with D tentatively TRBD1 (5 bases). V lost 6 bases and J 7 bases, leaving 19 bases between the germline ends. CDR1 and CDR2 (germline): MNHEY, SVGAGI. The CDR3 has 15 residues. CDR3 bases: TGTGCCAGCAGCTACAGGCAGGTGGGTGGACAGCCCCAGCATTTT. Protein: CASSYRQVGGQPQHF.

The genes are TRBV4-1 and TRBJ1-1; D gene uncertain. The germline V gene has CDR1 MGHRA and CDR2 YSYEKL. V was cut by 5 bases and J by 0 bases, with 10 bases left in between. The CDR3 spans 14 residues. The CDR3 DNA reads TGCGCCAGCAGCTCGGTAATAATGAACACTGAAGCTTTCTTT. Amino acids: CASSSVIMNTEAFF.

The chain combines TRBV11-2 with TRBJ2-1, with 9 positions matching TRBD1. V gave up 6 bases and J gave up 6 bases; unmatched junction bases: 15. This CDR3 spans 17 amino acids. In germline, CDR1 is SGHAT, CDR2 FQNNGV. In DNA, the CDR3 is TGTGCCAGCAGTCCGAGTGGCCGGGACAGGGCTAGCAATGAGCAGTTCTTC. It translates to CASSPSGRDRASNEQFF.

The J gene is TRBJ2-1, the V gene TRBV19, with D possibly matching TRBD2 (5 bases). Trimming removed 10 bases at V and 0 bases at J, with 19 bases between. Germline assignment: CDR1 LNHDA and CDR2 SQIVND (reference sequence). The CDR3 is 16 residues long. The DNA for the CDR3 is TGTGCCAATAGATTGGGCGGGTCGAGCTCCTACAATGAGCAGTTCTTC. Its protein product is CANRLGGSSSYNEQFF.

V and J are TRBV9 and TRBJ1-3, with a tentative D call TRBD1 (5 bases). Germline-derived CDR1 and CDR2 are SGDLS and YYNGEE. Trimming pared 3 bases from V and 2 bases from J, leaving 9 bases between. The CDR3 has 14 residues. DNA for the CDR3: TGTGCCAGCAGCGGACAGACAACTGGAAACACCATATATTTT. Protein sequence: CASSGQTTGNTIYF.

This sequence joins TRBV30 and TRBJ1-2; D might be TRBD1 (5 bases). In germline, CDR1 is GTSNPN, CDR2 SVGIG (reference sequence). CDR3 length equals 14 residues. The ends were cut back, 0 bases at V and 4 bases at J, with 12 bases in the middle. The chain's CDR3 is CAWSVAGSAYGYTF. In DNA form, the CDR3 reads TGTGCCTGGAGTGTAGCAGGGTCTGCCTATGGCTACACCTTC.

Here the CDR3 reads CASSDGTGKSEQYF. In nucleotides, the CDR3 is TGTGCCAGCAGTGACGGGACAGGGAAATCAGAGCAGTACTTC. The chain combines TRBV2 with TRBJ2-7; 9 bases fit TRBD1. CDR1 and CDR2 from the germline V gene are SNHLY and FYNNEI. V lost 3 bases, J lost 7 bases, and 7 bases stayed unmatched. The length of the CDR3 is 14 residues.

The chain recombines TRBV5-6 with TRBJ1-1, with D uncertain. Trimming cost V 0 bases and J 1 base, with 10 bases left between them. The germline V gene has CDR1 SGHDT and CDR2 YYEEEE. There are 15 residues in the CDR3. DNA for the CDR3: TGTGCCAGCAGCTTGGATTGGGCAGGGAACACTGAAGCTTTCTTT. Its protein is CASSLDWAGNTEAFF.

V gene TRBV7-8 combines with J gene TRBJ1-5, with TRBD1 as a possible D gene (5 bases). This CDR3 spans 15 amino acids. From germline, CDR1 is SGHVS and CDR2 FQNEAQ. Trimming cost V 2 bases and J 9 bases, with 17 bases left between them. CDR3 loop: CASSLMEGGVGPQHF. The CDR3 DNA reads TGTGCCAGCAGCTTAATGGAGGGAGGGGTGGGGCCCCAGCATTTT. Full variable domain (missing parts from reference TRBV7-8 and TRBJ1-5): GAGVSQSPRYKVAKRGQDVALRCDPISGHVSLFWYQQALGQGPEFLTYFQNEAQLDKSGLPSDRFFAERPEGSVSTLKIQRTQQEDSAVYLCASSLMEGGVGPQHFGDGTRLSIL.

The genes are TRBV5-6 and TRBJ1-4; D perhaps matches TRBD1 (6 bases). V was clipped by 4 bases and J by 10 bases, with 17 bases between them. Looked up from germline, CDR1 is SGHDT and CDR2 is YYEEEE. The CDR3 is made up of 14 amino acids. The CDR3 spells CASSLQGRGGKLFF. DNA of the CDR3: TGTGCCAGCAGCCTACAGGGTCGGGGCGGAAAACTGTTTTTT.

The J gene is TRBJ1-2, the V gene TRBV19; D unclear. CDR1 and CDR2 from the germline V gene are LNHDA and SQIVND (reference sequence). This CDR3 is 15 amino acids long. The ends were cut back, 3 bases at V and 3 bases at J, with 14 bases in the middle. The CDR3 bases are TGTGCCAGTAGTATGGAACAGATGAAATACTATGGCTACACCTTC. Amino acids: CASSMEQMKYYGYTF.

This clone appeared once. The chain links TRBV5-8 to TRBJ1-2; D unclear. V lost 2 bases and J 3 bases, leaving 17 bases between the germline ends. This CDR3 region has 16 residues. Per germline, CDR1 SGHTS and CDR2 YDEGEE. The CDR3 DNA reads TGTGCCAGCAGCTTTTATCCAGTACGATTTGACTATGGCTACACCTTC. Amino acid sequence: CASSFYPVRFDYGYTF.